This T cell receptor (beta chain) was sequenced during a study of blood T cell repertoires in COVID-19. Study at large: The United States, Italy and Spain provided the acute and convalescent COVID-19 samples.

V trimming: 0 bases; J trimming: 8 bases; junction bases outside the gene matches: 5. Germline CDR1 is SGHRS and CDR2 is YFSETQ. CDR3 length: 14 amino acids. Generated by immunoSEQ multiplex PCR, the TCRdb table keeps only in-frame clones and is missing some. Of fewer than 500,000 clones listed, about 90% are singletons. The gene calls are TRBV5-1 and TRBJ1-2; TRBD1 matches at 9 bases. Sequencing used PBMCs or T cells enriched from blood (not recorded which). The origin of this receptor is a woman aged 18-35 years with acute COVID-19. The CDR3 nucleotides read TGCGCCAGCAGCTTGGATTTAGGGACAGGGGGCTACACCTTC. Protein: CASSLDLGTGGYTF.